The T cell receptor (beta chain) under discussion was sequenced for a study of vaccination effects on CD4 cells after COVID-19. A remark on this clone: What it binds is unknown.

Before sequencing, viral peptide pools were used by the ViraFEST assay to expand antigen-specific CD4+ T cells. CD4+ T cell isolation took place after approximately 11 days of culture. Each vaccine recipient was nucleocapsid antibody negative and had no prior SARS-CoV-2 infection. The CDR3 is 17 residues long. Looked up from germline, CDR1 is SGHTA and CDR2 is FQGNSA. Trimming took 3 bases from V and 4 from J, leaving 16 bases between them. Assay used: immunoSEQ multiplex PCR; TCRdb lists only in-frame clones, some missing. The table records about 73,000 clones, 60% to 75% of them present only once. Sequenced here: CD4+ T cells from PBMCs cultured with HCoV-NL63 spike peptides, sampled before COVID-19 vaccination. J is TRBJ2-6 and V is TRBV7-2; D is undetermined. This clonotype was obtained from a human donor who received a COVID-19 vaccine. CDR3 region: CASSFGRGDRGANVLTF. DNA for the CDR3: TGTGCCAGCAGCTTCGGACGTGGAGATAGGGGGGCCAACGTCCTGACTTTC.